These T cell receptor beta chains were read from a single sample in a study of blood T cell repertoires in COVID-19. Libraries were prepared by immunoSEQ multiplex PCR; TCRdb keeps only in-frame clonotypes and omits some of them. The repertoire includes 160,000 or so clones, 65% to 85% of them detected once, and roughly 14% sits in the top ten. What was sequenced was peripheral blood. The receptors were sampled from an elderly woman with acute or convalescent COVID-19. The CDR3 runs from the conserved cysteine through the conserved F or W. The D gene is left open where the match is weak. Not every row has a clone size; where given, it reads once, few, many or a size class.

j_call | v_call | d_call | clone_size | cdr3_aa | cdr3_nt
TRBJ1-2 | TRBV19 | . | many | CASSLYLTAGGYTF | TGTGCCAGTAGTCTCTACCTGACAGCGGGGGGCTACACCTTC
TRBJ1-5 | TRBV5-1 | TRBD1 | . | CASSRTGSNQPQHF | TGCGCCAGCAGCCGGACAGGGTCAAATCAGCCCCAGCATTTT
TRBJ1-3 | TRBV13 | TRBD1 | . | CASSPGQGSGTIYF | TGTGCCAGCAGCCCGGGACAGGGTTCCGGCACCATATATTTT
TRBJ1-1 | TRBV11-1 | . | . | CASSRGGSNTEAFF | TGTGCCAGTTCACGGGGGGGATCGAACACTGAAGCTTTCTTT
TRBJ1-3 | TRBV18 | TRBD1 | . | CASSPLTGESGNTIYF | TGTGCCAGCTCACCGTTGACAGGGGAAAGTGGAAACACCATATATTTT
TRBJ2-2 | TRBV10-1 | TRBD1 | . | CASTGQAPGELFF | TGCGCCAGCACGGGACAGGCACCCGGGGAGCTGTTTTTT
TRBJ1-5 | TRBV3-1/TRBV3-2 | . | . | CASSQEGQGNQPQHF | TGTGCCAGCAGCCAAGAGGGCCAGGGGAATCAGCCCCAGCATTTT
TRBJ2-7 | TRBV3-1/TRBV3-2 | . | . | CASSPGLSSYEQYF | TGTGCCAGCAGCCCGGGACTGAGCTCCTACGAGCAGTACTTC
TRBJ1-4 | TRBV24-1 | . | . | CATSDSGGMLEKLFF | TGTGCCACCAGTGATTCTGGGGGGATGCTTGAAAAACTGTTTTTT
TRBJ2-3 | TRBV7-9 | TRBD2 | . | CASSPTSSTDTQYF | TGTGCCAGCAGCCCGACTAGCAGCACAGATACGCAGTATTTT
TRBJ2-1 | TRBV21-1 | . | . | CASSPWGRGFF | TGTGCCAGCAGTCCCTGGGGGAGGGGGTTCTTC
TRBJ2-1 | TRBV19 | TRBD1 | . | CASGQVARNEQFF | TGTGCCAGTGGACAGGTCGCACGCAATGAGCAGTTCTTC
TRBJ1-3 | TRBV24-1 | . | . | CATSDPREGNTIYF | TGTGCCACCAGTGATCCCCGAGAGGGAAACACCATATATTTT
TRBJ1-4 | TRBV27 | . | . | CASSSGDRQGEKLFF | TGTGCCAGCAGCTCGGGTGACAGGCAAGGTGAAAAACTGTTTTTT
TRBJ1-1 | TRBV18 | TRBD1 | . | CASSPGQADTEAFF | TGTGCCAGCTCACCCGGACAGGCCGACACTGAAGCTTTCTTT
TRBJ2-7 | TRBV28 | . | few | CASTGGVSYEQYF | TGTGCCAGTACAGGTGGGGTTTCCTACGAGCAGTACTTC
TRBJ2-7 | TRBV6-1 | . | . | CASSPSTYEQYF | TGTGCCAGCAGCCCATCCACCTACGAGCAGTACTTC
TRBJ2-7 | TRBV30 | . | . | CAWSVDQGYEQYF | TGTGCCTGGAGTGTAGACCAGGGTTACGAGCAGTACTTC
TRBJ1-5 | TRBV28 | . | . | CASSLRGTQPQHF | TGTGCCAGCAGTTTAAGGGGAACTCAGCCCCAGCATTTT
TRBJ2-5 | TRBV29-1 | . | . | CSVLRRGLETQYF | TGCAGCGTTCTCCGGAGGGGGCTAGAGACCCAGTACTTC
TRBJ1-2 | TRBV6-5 | . | . | CASSYGAEARGYTF | TGTGCCAGCAGTTACGGGGCGGAAGCAAGGGGCTACACCTTC
TRBJ1-2 | TRBV4-2 | TRBD1 | . | CASSQETGLSNYGYTF | TGTGCCAGCAGCCAGGAGACAGGGCTGAGTAACTATGGCTACACCTTC
TRBJ2-1 | TRBV7-3 | . | . | CASSSQSSSYNEQFF | TGTGCCAGCAGCTCACAGAGTAGCTCCTACAATGAGCAGTTCTTC
TRBJ1-4 | TRBV28 | . | . | CASTGGAGEKLFF | TGTGCCAGCACTGGGGGGGCTGGCGAAAAACTGTTTTTT
TRBJ2-2 | TRBV28 | TRBD1 | few | CATLPGQRKTGELFF | TGTGCCACCCTCCCGGGACAGAGAAAGACCGGGGAGCTGTTTTTT
TRBJ2-3 | TRBV5-4 | . | . | CASSLEVRGAQYF | TGTGCCAGCAGCTTGGAGGTCAGGGGGGCGCAGTATTTT
TRBJ2-7 | TRBV6-1 | TRBD2 | few | CASSEGGSSYEQYF | TGTGCCAGCAGTGAGGGGGGGAGCTCCTACGAGCAGTACTTC
TRBJ1-3 | TRBV5-1 | TRBD1 | . | CASSPGTGGYGNTIYF | TGCGCCAGCAGCCCCGGGACAGGGGGCTACGGAAACACCATATATTTT
TRBJ2-1 | TRBV6-2/TRBV6-3 | TRBD2 | once | CASSTGTSGRKTYNEQFF | TGTGCCAGCAGCACCGGGACTAGCGGCCGAAAAACCTACAATGAGCAGTTCTTC
TRBJ1-5 | TRBV2 | . | . | CASSEGLSNQPQHF | TGTGCCAGCAGTGAGGGACTTAGCAATCAGCCCCAGCATTTT
TRBJ2-7 | TRBV19 | . | few | CASTGGGGAAYEQYF | TGTGCCAGTACCGGGGGCGGGGGAGCCGCCTACGAGCAGTACTTC
TRBJ1-2 | TRBV5-1 | . | once | CASSFGQRNGYTF | TGCGCCAGCAGCTTTGGACAGCGCAATGGCTACACCTTC
TRBJ2-1 | TRBV7-2 | TRBD2 | . | CASSGRGLEGREQFF | TGTGCCAGCAGCGGCAGGGGACTAGAAGGGCGTGAGCAGTTCTTC
TRBJ2-3 | TRBV30 | . | . | CAWSVQGADTQYF | TGTGCCTGGAGTGTGCAGGGTGCAGATACGCAGTATTTT